This TCR beta chain is drawn from a study of lymphopenia after photon versus proton radiotherapy. General study points: Authors raise, but do not show, better survival with proton therapy. After the lymphocyte nadir, photon-treated repertoires showed oligoclonal expansion, especially of CD8+ Temra cells. Larger post-nadir TCR diversity loss correlated inversely with survival in deceased patients.

Notes on this clone: Antigen specificity is unknown.

Germline CDR1 SGDLS, CDR2 YYNGEE. V was shortened by 0 bases and J by 4 bases, with 13 bases between the two germline ends. The CDR3 contains 15 residues. Some clones are missing from TCRdb's copy, which holds only in-frame ones; the method was immunoSEQ multiplex PCR. The data contain approximately 21,000 clones, 85% of them singletons. The V call is TRBV9, the J call TRBJ1-1, with a weak D call TRBD1 (6 bases). The sequencing here drew on peripheral blood, taken from a patient treated with photon-based radiotherapy. The sequence was collected from a man aged 55 to 69 with pancreatic cancer. CDR3 region: CASSVEGGAATEAFF. CDR3 nucleotide sequence: TGTGCCAGCAGCGTAGAGGGGGGCGCGGCCACTGAAGCTTTCTTT.